Listed here are 10 T cell receptor beta chains from one sample, sequenced in a study of T-cell reconstitution after alpha-beta-depleted transplantation in children. Unique molecular identifiers were incorporated during preparation of the TCRbeta library. TCRdb ran MiXCR on the PCR reads and lists one entry per CDR3 protein. This table has about 110,000 distinct CDR3 sequences, approximately 6% appearing once. Source: PBMCs, mostly from graft donor cells, taken 360 days after TCRalphabeta/CD19-depleted stem cell transplant. These receptors all stem from a male patient aged 2-15 years who had a stem cell transplant for acute lymphoblastic leukemia, so the T cells may come from the graft donor.

This clonotype occurred once. A junction end diverges from the germline sequence, so it may reflect a read error. The chain has TRBV3-1 and TRBJ2-1; 11 nucleotides agree with TRBD2. Germline V gene data show CDR1 as LGHDT and CDR2 as YNNKEL (reference sequence). This CDR3 region has 18 residues. The chain's CDR3 is CATCKDIPSGGTYNEKFF. The CDR3, as DNA: TGTGCCACCTGCAAAGATATCCCTAGCGGGGGGACCTACAATGAGAAGTTCTTC.

This clonotype was recorded at least ten times. The chain carries TRBV29-1 and TRBJ2-6; no clear D gene. V was shortened by 7 bases and J by 6 bases, with 7 bases between the two germline ends. The V gene's germline CDR1 is SQVTM and CDR2 ANQGSEA. The CDR3 consists of 11 residues. The DNA for the CDR3 is TGCAGCGCCCCTGTGGCCAACGTCCTGACTTTC. Protein: CSAPVANVLTF.

The table lists this clonotype with many counts. V usage is TRBV7-9 and J usage is TRBJ2-4; 11 bases match TRBD1. Germline V CDR1 and CDR2: SEHNR, FQNEAQ (reference sequence). Trimming removed 5 bases from V and 2 bases from J; junction bases left unmatched: 8. The CDR3 is 17 amino acids. CDR3 in amino acids: CASSADRGPRTKNIQYF. CDR3 bases: TGTGCCAGCAGCGCGGACAGGGGGCCACGAACCAAAAACATTCAGTACTTC.

Concerning this clonotype itself: This may be a read error: a much more frequent sequence differs by one nucleotide. For the CDR3, the DNA is TGTGCCAGCAGCAAATTGAACGGACAGGGGGCTTACGAGCAGTACTTC. This gives the protein CASSKLNGQGAYEQYF. V gene TRBV21-1 combines with J gene TRBJ2-7; whether TRBD1, the table's D call, matches the DNA was not checked. TRBV21-1 is recorded as a pseudogene. This CDR3 is built from 16 residues.

This clonotype was seen more than once but under ten times. The gene calls are TRBV28 and TRBJ2-7; D might be TRBD1 or TRBD2, each matching 5 bases. The V end lost 4 bases, the J end lost 3 bases, and 13 bases lay between the germline ends. The germline V gene has CDR1 MDHEN and CDR2 SYDVKM. There are 14 residues in the CDR3. CDR3 coding DNA: TGTGCCAGCAGTTGGGGACCCCGGGGCTACGAGCAGTACTTC. Encoded protein: CASSWGPRGYEQYF.

The chain employs TRBV27 and TRBJ1-5; no clear D. Trimming shortened V by 1 base and J by 6 bases, and 13 bases separated the two germline ends. CDR1 and CDR2 from the germline V gene are MNHEY and SMNVEV (reference sequence). The CDR3 is 15 amino acids. The CDR3 sequence: CASSLYSMGSQPQHF. The CDR3 DNA is TGTGCCAGCAGTTTATATTCGATGGGGAGTCAGCCCCAGCATTTT.

To note about this clonotype: This may be a read error: a much more frequent sequence differs by one nucleotide. The chain has TRBV5-6 and TRBJ2-4; a possible D gene is TRBD2 (5 bases). Germline assignment: CDR1 SGHDT and CDR2 YYEEEE. Trimming removed 3 bases from V and 4 bases from J, with 14 bases in between. This CDR3 spans 15 amino acids. CDR3 nucleotide sequence: TGTGCCAGCAGCTCGTCAATCGGGGTGAAAAACATTCAGTACTTC. It yields the protein CASSSSIGVKNIQYF.

This rearrangement joins TRBV3-1 to TRBJ1-3; D might be TRBD1 (6 bases). The V gene's germline CDR1 is LGHDT and CDR2 YNNKEL (reference sequence). The CDR3 extends over 17 amino acids. V was pared by 4 bases and J by 1 base, with 17 bases between. CDR3 residues: CASSLNRQALSGNTIYF. The DNA for the CDR3 is TGTGCCAGCAGCCTTAACCGACAGGCTCTATCTGGAAACACCATATATTTT.

The chain employs TRBV4-3 and TRBJ2-5, with D possibly matching TRBD2 (6 bases). The CDR3 is made up of 15 amino acids. CDR1 is LGHNA and CDR2 is YSLEER in the germline V gene. Trimming shortened V by 1 base and J by 6 bases, and 15 bases separated the two germline ends. The DNA of the CDR3 is TGCGCCAGCAGCCAAGTTTGGAGGGGTCGGAAGACCCAGTACTTC. Protein sequence: CASSQVWRGRKTQYF.

This clonotype was seen a handful of times. The chain employs TRBV7-2 and TRBJ2-3; 9 positions agree with TRBD1. The CDR3 sequence is 17 residues long. The ends lost 3 bases at V and 0 bases at J; junction bases unmatched: 7. Germline values: CDR1 SGHTA, CDR2 FQGNSA. The CDR3 DNA sequence: TGTGCCAGCAGCTTCAACAGGGGGCTCTCGAGCACAGATACGCAGTATTTT. Translation: CASSFNRGLSSTDTQYF.